These T cell receptor beta chains were read from a single sample in a study of blood T cell repertoires in COVID-19. TCRdb keeps only in-frame clones here, not all; method: immunoSEQ multiplex PCR. Of approximately 250,000 clones in the sample, 75% to 90% were seen once. The specimen was PBMCs or T cells enriched from blood (not recorded which). All receptors derive from a young woman with acute COVID-19. Both conserved end residues are part of each CDR3. Each record gives: V gene, J gene, clone size, CDR3 protein. Size is omitted from some rows. Given values are once, few, many or a class for expanded clones.

>TRBV6-5|TRBJ1-5|.
CASRPDSLSNQPQHF
>TRBV7-3|TRBJ2-2|.
CASSYDWAGGPVAGELFF
>TRBV4-3|TRBJ2-1|few
CASSQDLLAGESEQFF
>TRBV27|TRBJ2-7|.
CASSLYGETYEQYF
>TRBV2|TRBJ2-5|.
CASRYQETQYF
>TRBV14|TRBJ1-4|.
CASSPRTATNEKLFF
>TRBV18|TRBJ2-7|.
CASSPPQGSYEQYF
>TRBV7-9|TRBJ2-4|.
CASTTTGEWTKNIQYF
>TRBV5-4|TRBJ2-3|few
CASSLTRTGGGTDTQYF
>TRBV6-2/TRBV6-3|TRBJ2-7|.
CASSRPGTSFYEQYF
>TRBV28|TRBJ1-2|few
CANSTTRGNYGYTF
>TRBV30|TRBJ1-1|once
CAWIRQLEDTEAFF
>TRBV18|TRBJ2-7|.
CASSLPDRSSYEQYF
>TRBV27|TRBJ2-7|.
CASSDRDRPYEQYF
>TRBV19|TRBJ2-3|.
CASRNRDRGFTDTQYF
>TRBV7-8|TRBJ2-7|.
CASSLAQGREQYF
>TRBV19|TRBJ2-7|.
CASSVTGAPYEQYF
>TRBV19|TRBJ1-5|.
CASSFWTGGPNQPQHF
>TRBV5-1|TRBJ1-6|once
CASSLGQVDNSPLHF
>TRBV24-1|TRBJ2-2|.
CATGGSNTGELFF
>TRBV3-1/TRBV3-2|TRBJ2-7|.
CASSQDGGGREQYF
>TRBV7-9|TRBJ1-1|.
CASSVRDRLNTEAFF
>TRBV28|TRBJ1-1|.
CASSSGQGGFLAEAFF
>TRBV7-9|TRBJ1-2|.
CASSATGRTNYGYTF
>TRBV4-1|TRBJ2-7|.
CASSQGAQGYEQYF
>TRBV5-1|TRBJ1-5|.
CASSLEGQGGQPQHF